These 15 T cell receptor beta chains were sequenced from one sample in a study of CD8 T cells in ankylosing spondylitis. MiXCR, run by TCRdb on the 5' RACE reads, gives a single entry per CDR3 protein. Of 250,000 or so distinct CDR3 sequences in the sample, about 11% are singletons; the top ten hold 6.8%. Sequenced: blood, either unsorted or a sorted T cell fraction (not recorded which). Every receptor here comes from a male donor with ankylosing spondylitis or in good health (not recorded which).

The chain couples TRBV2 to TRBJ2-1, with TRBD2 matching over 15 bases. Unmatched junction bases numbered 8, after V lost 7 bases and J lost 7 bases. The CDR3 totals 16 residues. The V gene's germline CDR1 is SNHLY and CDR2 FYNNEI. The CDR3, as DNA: TGTGCCAGCACCGGGACTAGCGGGAGGAATTGGAATGAGCAGTTCTTC. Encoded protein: CASTGTSGRNWNEQFF.

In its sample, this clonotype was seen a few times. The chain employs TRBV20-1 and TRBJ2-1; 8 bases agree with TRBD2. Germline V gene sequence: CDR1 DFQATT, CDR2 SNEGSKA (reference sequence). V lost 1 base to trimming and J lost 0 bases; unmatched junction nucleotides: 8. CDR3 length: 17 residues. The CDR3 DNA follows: TGCAGTGCTAGAGGGCTAGCGGGCTTGAGCTCCTACAATGAGCAGTTCTTC. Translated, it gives CSARGLAGLSSYNEQFF.

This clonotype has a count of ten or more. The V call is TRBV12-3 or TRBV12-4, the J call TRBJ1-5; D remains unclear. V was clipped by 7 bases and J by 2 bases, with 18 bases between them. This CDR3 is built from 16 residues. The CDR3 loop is CASTPDGIPGNQPQHF. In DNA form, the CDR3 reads TGTGCCAGCACCCCAGACGGAATCCCGGGCAATCAGCCCCAGCATTTT.

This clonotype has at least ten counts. CDR3 protein: CASSYLSVGTDPSTDTQYF. The CDR3 DNA is TGTGCCAGCAGTTACCTCTCAGTGGGAACGGATCCTTCCACAGATACGCAGTATTTT. V usage is TRBV6-5 and J usage is TRBJ2-3; no clear D gene. CDR1 is MNHEY and CDR2 is SVGAGI in the germline V gene. The CDR3 has 19 residues. V was trimmed by 2 bases and J by 2 bases, leaving 23 bases between them.

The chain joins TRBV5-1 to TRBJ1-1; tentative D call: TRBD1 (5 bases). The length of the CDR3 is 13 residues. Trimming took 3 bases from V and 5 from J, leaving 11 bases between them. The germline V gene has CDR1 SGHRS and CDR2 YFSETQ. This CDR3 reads CASSWGSGTEAFF. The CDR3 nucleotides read TGCGCCAGCAGCTGGGGGAGCGGGACTGAAGCTTTCTTT. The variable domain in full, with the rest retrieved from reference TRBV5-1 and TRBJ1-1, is KAGVTQTPRYLIKTRGQQVTLSCSPISGHRSVSWYQQTPGQGLQFLFEYFSETQRNKGNFPGRFSGRQFSNSRSEMNVSTLELGDSALYLCASSWGSGTEAFFGQGTRLTVV.

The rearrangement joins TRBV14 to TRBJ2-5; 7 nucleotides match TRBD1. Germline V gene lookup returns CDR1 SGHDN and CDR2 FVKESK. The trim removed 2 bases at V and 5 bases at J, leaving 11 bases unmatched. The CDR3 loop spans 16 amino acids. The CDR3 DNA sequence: TGTGCCAGCAGCCAACGGTCTAACAGGGGATGGGAGACCCAGTACTTC. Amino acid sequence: CASSQRSNRGWETQYF.

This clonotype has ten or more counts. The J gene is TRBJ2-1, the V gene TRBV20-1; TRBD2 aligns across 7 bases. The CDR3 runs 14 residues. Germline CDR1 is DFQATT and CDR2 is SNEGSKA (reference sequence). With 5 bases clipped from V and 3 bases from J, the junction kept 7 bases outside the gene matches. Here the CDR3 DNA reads TGCAGTGCTGGAATGGGGGGGAGCTACAATGAGCAGTTCTTC. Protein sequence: CSAGMGGSYNEQFF.

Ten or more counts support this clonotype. CDR3 in DNA: TGTGCCAGCAGCTTAGGGACAGGGGGCAGGATGGGGGAAAAACTGTTTTTT. Amino acids: CASSLGTGGRMGEKLFF. The rearrangement joins TRBV7-8 to TRBJ1-4, with 11 bases aligning to TRBD1. J was trimmed by 8 bases and V by 1 base; bases with no gene match: 9. CDR1 SGHVS and CDR2 FQNEAQ come from the germline V gene. The length of the CDR3 is 17 residues.

For the CDR3, the DNA is TGTGCCAGCAGCTTAGGGCAGGAGATTTATGGCTACACCTTC. It translates to CASSLGQEIYGYTF. This sequence joins TRBV11-2 and TRBJ1-2; D call uncertain. The CDR3 covers 14 residues. V lost 1 base, J lost 5 bases, and 11 bases lay in between. The germline V gene encodes CDR1 SGHAT and CDR2 FQNNGV.

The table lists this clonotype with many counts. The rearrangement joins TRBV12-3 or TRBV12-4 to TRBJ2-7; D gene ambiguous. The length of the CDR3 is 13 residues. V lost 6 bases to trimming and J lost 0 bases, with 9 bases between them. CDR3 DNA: TGTGCCAGCAGCACCTTGAGCTCCTACGAGCAGTACTTC. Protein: CASSTLSSYEQYF.

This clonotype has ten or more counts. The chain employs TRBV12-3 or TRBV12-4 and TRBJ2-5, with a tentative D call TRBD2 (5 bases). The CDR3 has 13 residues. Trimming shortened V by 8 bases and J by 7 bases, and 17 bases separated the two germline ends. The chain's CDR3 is CASCLGGFGTQYF. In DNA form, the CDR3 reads TGTGCCAGCTGTCTAGGAGGTTTTGGGACCCAGTACTTC.

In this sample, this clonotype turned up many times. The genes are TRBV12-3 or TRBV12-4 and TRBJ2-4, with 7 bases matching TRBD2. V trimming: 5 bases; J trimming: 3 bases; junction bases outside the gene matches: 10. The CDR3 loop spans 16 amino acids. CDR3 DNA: TGTGCCAGCAGTCCTTCCGGGGGGTCGGGCAAAAACATTCAGTACTTC. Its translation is CASSPSGGSGKNIQYF.

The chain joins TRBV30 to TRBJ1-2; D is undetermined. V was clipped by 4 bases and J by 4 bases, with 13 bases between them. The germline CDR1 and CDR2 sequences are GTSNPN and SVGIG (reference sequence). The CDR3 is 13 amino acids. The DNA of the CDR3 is TGTGCCTGGAAACACGCGGGATCCTATGGCTACACCTTC. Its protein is CAWKHAGSYGYTF.

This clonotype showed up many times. CDR3 coding DNA: TGTGCCAGTAGTATAGGGGCGGACCCGAGAACCTACGAGCAGTACTTC. Translated, it gives CASSIGADPRTYEQYF. The chain links TRBV19 to TRBJ2-7; D gene unclear. Germline CDR1 is LNHDA and CDR2 is SQIVND (reference sequence). V was trimmed by 1 base and J by 2 bases, leaving 15 bases between them. The CDR3 is made up of 16 amino acids.

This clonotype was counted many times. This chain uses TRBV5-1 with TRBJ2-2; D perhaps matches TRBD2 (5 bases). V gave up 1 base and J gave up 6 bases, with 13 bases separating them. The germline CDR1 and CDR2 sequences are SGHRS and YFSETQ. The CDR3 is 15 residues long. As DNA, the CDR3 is TGCGCCAGCAGCTTGTACGGTGAGGGAGCCGGGGAGCTGTTTTTT. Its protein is CASSLYGEGAGELFF.